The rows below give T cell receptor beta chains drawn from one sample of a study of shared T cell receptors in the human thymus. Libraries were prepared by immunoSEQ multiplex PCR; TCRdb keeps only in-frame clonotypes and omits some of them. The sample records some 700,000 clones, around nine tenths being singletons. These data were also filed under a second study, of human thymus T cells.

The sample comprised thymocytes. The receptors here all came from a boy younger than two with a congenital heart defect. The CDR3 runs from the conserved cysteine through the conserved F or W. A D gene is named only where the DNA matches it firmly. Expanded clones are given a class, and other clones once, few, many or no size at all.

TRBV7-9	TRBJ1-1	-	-	CASFHRVGFPKNTEAFF	TGTGCCAGCTTTCACAGGGTTGGCTTCCCTAAGAACACTGAAGCTTTCTTT
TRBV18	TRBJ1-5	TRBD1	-	CASSPWTGNGNQPQHF	TGTGCCAGCTCACCCTGGACAGGGAACGGCAATCAGCCCCAGCATTTT
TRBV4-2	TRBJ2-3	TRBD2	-	CASSQEGVAGSTDTQYF	TGTGCCAGCAGCCAAGAAGGTGTAGCGGGGAGCACAGATACGCAGTATTTT
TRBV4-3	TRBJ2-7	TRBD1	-	CASSQVKGQGSYEQYF	TGCGCCAGCAGCCAAGTAAAGGGACAGGGCTCCTACGAGCAGTACTTC
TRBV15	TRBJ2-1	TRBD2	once	CATSIGRWTSGQPFSYNEQFF	TGTGCCACCAGCATAGGTCGGTGGACTAGCGGGCAACCATTCTCCTACAATGAGCAGTTCTTC
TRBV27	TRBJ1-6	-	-	CASSLQGKPLHF	TGTGCCAGCAGTCTCCAGGGGAAACCCCTCCACTTT
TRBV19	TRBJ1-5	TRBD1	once	CASSPRSRDRRNQPQHF	TGTGCCAGTAGTCCGAGGTCCCGGGACAGACGTAATCAGCCCCAGCATTTT
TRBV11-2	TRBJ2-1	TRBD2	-	CASSRIAGALNEQFF	TGTGCCAGCAGCCGTATAGCGGGAGCGTTAAATGAGCAGTTCTTC
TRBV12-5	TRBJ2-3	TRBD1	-	CASGLVRLRGQDTQYF	TGTGCTAGTGGTTTGGTACGACTCAGGGGGCAAGATACGCAGTATTTT
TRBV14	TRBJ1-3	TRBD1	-	CASSPHDRGAGNTIYF	TGTGCCAGCAGCCCACACGACAGGGGCGCTGGAAACACCATATATTTT
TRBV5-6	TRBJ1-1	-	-	CASSFFLTEAFF	TGTGCCAGCAGCTTCTTTTTAACTGAAGCTTTCTTT
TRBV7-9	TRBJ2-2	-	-	CASSFTITNTGELFF	TGTGCCAGCAGCTTTACTATCACCAACACCGGGGAGCTGTTTTTT
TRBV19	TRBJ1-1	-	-	CASSIDWGGGTEAFF	TGTGCCAGTAGTATAGATTGGGGAGGTGGCACTGAAGCTTTCTTT
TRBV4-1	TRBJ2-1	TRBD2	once	CASSPGTSGTGDEQFF	TGCGCCAGCAGCCCGGGGACTAGCGGCACGGGGGATGAGCAGTTCTTC
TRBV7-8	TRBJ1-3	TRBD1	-	CASSLRQGRPYSGNTIYF	TGTGCCAGCAGCCTAAGACAGGGGCGCCCCTACTCTGGAAACACCATATATTTT
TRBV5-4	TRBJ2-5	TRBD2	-	CASSPPFGSGEQETQYF	TGTGCCAGCAGCCCCCCTTTTGGTAGCGGGGAGCAAGAGACCCAGTACTTC
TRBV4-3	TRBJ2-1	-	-	CASSQDRATGRLEQFF	TGCGCCAGCAGCCAAGATCGAGCGACCGGTAGGTTGGAGCAGTTCTTC
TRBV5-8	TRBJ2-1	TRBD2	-	CASSLGLAGSYNEQFF	TGTGCCAGCAGCTTGGGGCTAGCGGGCTCCTACAATGAGCAGTTCTTC
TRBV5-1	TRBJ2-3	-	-	CASSLASLAEGGDTQYF	TGCGCCAGCAGCTTGGCGTCGCTAGCGGAGGGGGGAGATACGCAGTATTTT
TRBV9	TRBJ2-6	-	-	CASSVPTMHSGANVLTF	TGTGCCAGCAGCGTCCCCACAATGCACTCTGGGGCCAACGTCCTGACTTTC
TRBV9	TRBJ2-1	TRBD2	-	CASSPRGGRAHNEQFF	TGTGCCAGCAGTCCCAGGGGCGGGAGGGCGCACAATGAGCAGTTCTTC
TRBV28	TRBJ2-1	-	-	CASHPPRGYNEQFF	TGTGCCTCACACCCACCTAGGGGTTACAATGAGCAGTTCTTC
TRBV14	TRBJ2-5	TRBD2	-	CASSPYLRGRRETQYF	TGTGCCAGCAGCCCATATCTGCGGGGGAGGCGGGAGACCCAGTACTTC
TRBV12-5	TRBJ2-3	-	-	CASGTSPRTQYF	TGTGCTAGTGGAACTAGCCCGCGGACGCAGTATTTT
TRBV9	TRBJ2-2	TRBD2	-	CASSVERTSGRWEELFF	TGTGCCAGCAGCGTTGAAAGGACTAGCGGGAGGTGGGAGGAGCTGTTTTTT
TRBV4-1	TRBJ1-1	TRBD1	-	CASSQDPKETGGPLTEAFF	TGCGCCAGCAGCCAAGACCCTAAGGAGACAGGGGGCCCCCTCACTGAAGCTTTCTTT
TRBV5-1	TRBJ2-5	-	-	CASSLGAPKETQYF	TGCGCCAGCAGCTTAGGGGCACCTAAAGAGACCCAGTACTTC
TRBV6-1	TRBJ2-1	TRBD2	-	CASKGPSGTYNEQFF	TGTGCCAGCAAGGGTCCTAGCGGGACTTACAATGAGCAGTTCTTC
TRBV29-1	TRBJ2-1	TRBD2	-	CSVDTTSATHEQFF	TGCAGCGTTGACACGACTAGCGCTACCCATGAGCAGTTCTTC
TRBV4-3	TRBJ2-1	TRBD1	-	CASSPLTGWPYNEQFF	TGCGCCAGCAGCCCGTTGACAGGGTGGCCCTACAATGAGCAGTTCTTC
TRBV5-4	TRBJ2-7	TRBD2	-	CASSLGREAHEQYF	TGTGCCAGCAGCTTGGGTCGGGAGGCGCACGAGCAGTACTTC
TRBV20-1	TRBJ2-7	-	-	CSARVEAEQYF	TGCAGTGCTAGAGTGGAGGCCGAGCAGTACTTC
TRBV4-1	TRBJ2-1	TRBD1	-	CASSQDRGFSSYNEQFF	TGCGCCAGCAGCCAAGACAGGGGGTTTAGCTCCTACAATGAGCAGTTCTTC
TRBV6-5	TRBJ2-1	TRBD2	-	CASSYPAGGPGNEQFF	TGTGCCAGCAGTTACCCAGCGGGAGGGCCGGGCAATGAGCAGTTCTTC
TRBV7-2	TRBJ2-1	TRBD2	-	CASSLAGTSHNEQFF	TGTGCCAGCAGCTTAGCAGGGACTAGCCACAATGAGCAGTTCTTC